This T cell receptor (beta chain) was identified during a study of blood T cells in healthy people across ages. Study-level points and caveats: Compared with aged donors, long-lived donors showed fewer expanded clones, suggesting selection.

This clonotype was observed many times. Its antigen is currently unknown. Alongside a J-beta primer mix, a sample-barcoded 5' primer served in a second PCR lasting roughly 6 to 11 cycles. Per sample, CDR3-containing paired-end reads numbered at least 3 million. TCRdb re-called the 5' RACE reads with MiXCR, one entry per CDR3 protein. The table includes over 550,000 distinct CDR3 sequences, approximately 30% detected once. Trimming pared 5 bases from V and 1 base from J, leaving 21 bases between. This CDR3 spans 17 amino acids. Germline V lookup: CDR1 MDHEN, CDR2 SYDVKM. The chain couples TRBV28 to TRBJ2-7; tentatively, D is TRBD1 or TRBD2 (7 bases each). The clonotype was recovered from an elderly woman in good health. The sample consisted of blood. CDR3 residues: CASSPPGGGSLSYEQYF. The CDR3 nucleotides read TGTGCCAGCAGTCCCCCAGGGGGAGGGAGTCTTTCCTACGAGCAGTACTTC.